These 27 T cell receptor beta chains were all obtained from the same sample, sequenced in a study of T cells after yellow fever vaccination (dated by TCRdb to between 2019 and 2020). In the paper's terms, the treatment or condition label means: live attenuated yellow fever vaccine strain. Libraries were constructed by 5' RACE. The instrument given in TCRdb is Illumina HiSeq 2500. TCRdb reanalyzed the raw reads on its own, using fastp at Q25 for trimming and MiXCR for clone calling, and kept in-frame beta chains. Each entry is one CDR3 protein sequence, shown with its most common DNA and genes. The sample has around 590,000 distinct CDR3 sequences on record, 9% to 15% of them singletons. About 15% of the sample rests with the top ten. The sequencing here drew on PBMCs, taken on the day of the yellow fever booster vaccination. All receptors come from a young man who received the YFV17D yellow fever vaccine.

In this sample, this clonotype turned up a few times. V usage is TRBV29-1 and J usage is TRBJ2-5; D possibly corresponds to TRBD2 (5 bases). The CDR3 contains 11 residues. Between the trimmed V and J ends, which lost 6 bases and 2 bases, there was a span of 7 bases. The germline V gene has CDR1 SQVTM and CDR2 ANQGSEA. The CDR3 DNA reads TGCAGCGTGAGGGATCAAGAGACCCAGTACTTC. Its protein product is CSVRDQETQYF.

This clonotype was seen repeatedly, ten times or more. The rearrangement uses TRBV5-6 and TRBJ2-4; TRBD2 agrees at 8 bases. The ends lost 2 bases at V and 0 bases at J; junction bases unmatched: 10. CDR3 length: 18 amino acids. CDR1 and CDR2 from the germline V gene are SGHDT and YYEEEE. The CDR3 DNA is TGTGCCAGCAGCTTCAGGGGTAGCGGGGCCATAGCCAAAAACATTCAGTACTTC. This encodes CASSFRGSGAIAKNIQYF.

The chain employs TRBV7-2 and TRBJ2-7; 7 bases align to TRBD2. Losses at the gene ends were 1 base for V and 4 bases for J; bases not matched to a gene: 7. The CDR3 consists of 15 residues. Germline assignment: CDR1 SGHTA and CDR2 FQGNSA. The CDR3 DNA is TGTGCCAGCAGCTTAGTATGGGCGGGAGTGTACGAGCAGTACTTC. It encodes CASSLVWAGVYEQYF.

This clonotype was recorded a few times. The rearrangement uses TRBV29-1 and TRBJ2-1, with unresolved D. CDR1 is SQVTM, CDR2 ANQGSEA, per germline. V lost 7 bases and J lost 7, with 11 bases in between. There are 11 residues in the CDR3. The CDR3 loop is CSAAATNEQFF. The CDR3 nucleotides are TGCAGCGCCGCGGCGACTAATGAGCAGTTCTTC.

As DNA, the CDR3 is TGTGCCAGCAGACTACTAGAGGAGACCCAGTACTTC. It translates to CASRLLEETQYF. V is TRBV12-3 or TRBV12-4 and J is TRBJ2-5; possible D gene TRBD2, 5 bases. The V end lost 6 bases, the J end lost 5 bases, and 10 bases lay between the germline ends. The CDR3 runs 12 residues.

This clonotype has just a few counts. V gene TRBV20-1 combines with J gene TRBJ1-1, with D possibly being TRBD1 (6 bases). Trimming took off 1 base at V and 0 bases at J, with 9 bases between the two ends. The CDR3 length is 14 residues. Per the germline V gene, CDR1 is DFQATT and CDR2 is SNEGSKA (reference sequence). CDR3 amino acids: CSARVGGMNTEAFF. The CDR3 coding sequence is TGCAGTGCTAGAGTAGGGGGAATGAACACTGAAGCTTTCTTT.

This chain connects TRBV30 to TRBJ1-1; D is unclear. CDR1 and CDR2 (germline): GTSNPN, SVGIG (reference sequence). The CDR3 spans 12 residues. V lost 5 bases, J lost 11 bases, and 18 bases lay in between. The CDR3 DNA reads as TGTGCCTGGGACCGTTGGGAGCGAGGGGCTTTCTTT. This codes for CAWDRWERGAFF.

The chain has TRBV18 and TRBJ2-1, with TRBD2 matching over 13 bases. J lost 0 bases, V lost 3 bases, and 11 bases had no gene match. This CDR3 has 20 residues. The germline gives CDR1 KGHSH, CDR2 LQKENI. CDR3 DNA: TGTGCCAGCTCACCTTTACTAGCGGGAGGGCCAGGTGGCTCCTACAATGAGCAGTTCTTC. Translation gives CASSPLLAGGPGGSYNEQFF.

This clonotype was counted a few times. The chain links TRBV25-1 to TRBJ1-4; D unclear. The germline CDR1 and CDR2 sequences are MGHDK and SYGVNS. The CDR3 length is 16 residues. V dropped 1 base and J dropped 7 bases, with 16 bases sitting between them. The CDR3 loop reads CASSESDPSSGEKLFF. In DNA, the CDR3 is TGTGCCAGCAGTGAATCGGACCCATCTTCGGGTGAAAAACTGTTTTTT.

CDR3 sequence (DNA): TGTGCCGGCCAGAGCGGGACAGTGACAGATACGCAGTATTTT. This translates into CAGQSGTVTDTQYF. This chain links TRBV30 with TRBJ2-3; D may match TRBD1 or TRBD2 (7 bases each). V was clipped by 8 bases and J by 3 bases, with 18 bases between them. The germline V gene has CDR1 GTSNPN and CDR2 SVGIG (reference sequence). The CDR3 sequence is 14 residues long. The whole variable domain, remainder taken from reference TRBV30 and TRBJ2-3, is SQTIHQWPATLVQPVGSPLSLECTVEGTSNPNLYWYRQAAGRGLQLLFYSVGIGQISSEVPQNLSASRPQDRQFILSSKKLLLSDSGFYLCAGQSGTVTDTQYFGPGTRLTVL.

This clonotype occurred a few times. The rearrangement uses TRBV2 and TRBJ2-2; D remains unclear. This CDR3 is 11 amino acids long. Deletions cut 7 bases from V and 7 bases from J, with 7 bases between. Per the germline V gene, CDR1 is SNHLY and CDR2 is FYNNEI. The CDR3 sequence: CASIGDGELFF. The DNA for the CDR3 is TGTGCCAGCATAGGTGACGGGGAGCTGTTTTTT. The complete variable domain, with remaining parts taken from reference TRBV2 and TRBJ2-2, reads EPEVTQTPSHQVTQMGQEVILRCVPISNHLYFYWYRQILGQKVEFLVSFYNNEISEKSEIFDDQFSVERPDGSNFTLKIRSTKLEDSAMYFCASIGDGELFFGEGSRLTVL.

The chain combines TRBV7-2 with TRBJ2-7; perhaps TRBD2 as D (5 bases). The CDR3 extends over 13 amino acids. Germline assignment: CDR1 SGHTA and CDR2 FQGNSA. V lost 0 bases and J lost 4, with 7 bases in between. The CDR3 DNA follows: TGTGCCAGCAGCTTAGCTTGGGAGTACGAGCAGTACTTC. This encodes CASSLAWEYEQYF. Full variable domain (missing parts from reference TRBV7-2 and TRBJ2-7): GAGVSQSPSNKVTEKGKDVELRCDPISGHTALYWYRQSLGQGLEFLIYFQGNSAPDKSGLPSDRFSAERTGGSVSTLTIQRTQQEDSAVYLCASSLAWEYEQYFGPGTRLTVT.

A few counts support this clonotype. The chain has TRBV20-1 and TRBJ2-1; D call uncertain. V was trimmed by 0 bases and J by 2 bases, leaving 5 bases between them. This CDR3 contains 13 residues. The V gene's germline CDR1 is DFQATT and CDR2 SNEGSKA (reference sequence). CDR3 in amino acids: CSARDSPYNEQFF. In nucleotides, the CDR3 is TGCAGTGCTAGAGATTCACCCTACAATGAGCAGTTCTTC.

This sequence joins TRBV7-9 and TRBJ2-4; 8 bases fit TRBD1. CDR3 size: 14 residues. J was trimmed by 7 bases and V by 5 bases; bases with no gene match: 7. The germline V gene encodes CDR1 SEHNR and CDR2 FQNEAQ (reference sequence). The CDR3 sequence: CASSRLDRENIQYF. In DNA, the CDR3 is TGTGCCAGCAGCCGACTGGACAGGGAGAACATTCAGTACTTC. The full variable domain, completed using reference TRBV7-9 and TRBJ2-4, is DTGVSQNPRHKITKRGQNVTFRCDPISEHNRLYWYRQTLGQGPEFLTYFQNEAQLEKSRLLSDRFSAERPKGSFSTLEIQRTEQGDSAMYLCASSRLDRENIQYFGAGTRLSVL.

This chain connects TRBV18 to TRBJ2-7; D not resolved. Trimming removed 0 bases from V and 7 bases from J, with 19 bases in between. Germline CDR1 KGHSH, CDR2 LQKENI. This CDR3 comprises 16 residues. Here the CDR3 reads CASSPPSSANPREQYF. The DNA of the CDR3 is TGTGCCAGCTCACCACCTTCCAGCGCTAACCCTCGGGAGCAGTACTTC.

This rearrangement joins TRBV7-2 to TRBJ2-2; perhaps TRBD1 as D (5 bases). Germline assignment: CDR1 SGHTA and CDR2 FQGNSA. V dropped 4 bases and J dropped 4 bases, with 10 bases sitting between them. This CDR3 comprises 14 residues. The CDR3 nucleotides read TGTGCCAGCAGCTCAAATAGGGGCACCGGGGAGCTGTTTTTT. It encodes CASSSNRGTGELFF. Based on the CDR3 plus reference TRBV7-2 and TRBJ2-2, the full variable domain is GAGVSQSPSNKVTEKGKDVELRCDPISGHTALYWYRQSLGQGLEFLIYFQGNSAPDKSGLPSDRFSAERTGGSVSTLTIQRTQQEDSAVYLCASSSNRGTGELFFGEGSRLTVL.

This clonotype was detected a few times. The rearrangement joins TRBV20-1 to TRBJ2-7; weak D call: TRBD2 (6 bases). V dropped 1 base and J dropped 1 base, with 11 bases sitting between them. The CDR3 loop spans 14 amino acids. The V gene's germline CDR1 is DFQATT and CDR2 SNEGSKA (reference sequence). CDR3 sequence reads: CSARVGAGSYEQYF. The CDR3 region has the DNA TGCAGTGCTAGAGTAGGGGCGGGATCCTACGAGCAGTACTTC.

This clonotype was recorded a few times. The chain recombines TRBV6-2 or TRBV6-3 with TRBJ2-4, with 9 bases lining up with TRBD2. Trimming at V came to 4 bases and at J to 6 bases, leaving 1 base not matched to a gene. CDR1 is MNHEY and CDR2 is SVGEGT in the germline V gene. The CDR3 covers 13 residues. The CDR3 sequence: CASSSSGVNIQYF. Here the CDR3 DNA reads TGTGCCAGCAGTTCTAGCGGGGTAAACATTCAGTACTTC.

J is TRBJ2-7 and V is TRBV20-1; 8 nucleotides align to TRBD1. Unmatched junction bases numbered 8, after V lost 1 base and J lost 0 bases. Germline CDR1 and CDR2: DFQATT and SNEGSKA (reference sequence). The CDR3 consists of 16 residues. The CDR3 DNA follows: TGCAGTGCTAGAGCGACAGGGGTCTCCTCCTCCTACGAGCAGTACTTC. Encoded protein: CSARATGVSSSYEQYF.

This sequence joins TRBV7-2 and TRBJ2-7; the match to TRBD1 covers 7 bases. V gave up 2 bases and J gave up 0 bases; unmatched junction bases: 4. CDR3 length: 15 residues. CDR1 and CDR2 from the germline V gene are SGHTA and FQGNSA. The CDR3 protein is CASSLYWTGSYEQYF. The CDR3 nucleotides are TGTGCCAGCAGCTTATACTGGACAGGCTCCTACGAGCAGTACTTC.

The chain employs TRBV20-1 and TRBJ2-1; D might be TRBD2 (5 bases). This CDR3 region has 16 residues. Trimming removed 1 base from V and 0 bases from J, with 13 bases in between. Germline V gives CDR1 DFQATT, CDR2 SNEGSKA (reference sequence). The CDR3: CSARVASRSSYNEQFF. DNA of the CDR3: TGCAGTGCTAGAGTCGCTAGCAGGAGCTCCTACAATGAGCAGTTCTTC.

This chain uses TRBV4-2 with TRBJ1-1, with D perhaps matching TRBD1 (6 bases). This CDR3 is 16 amino acids long. The germline CDR1 and CDR2 sequences are LGHNA and YNFKEQ. Trimming shortened V by 0 bases and J by 7 bases, and 18 bases separated the two germline ends. The CDR3 reads CASSQDSAGAKIEAFF. CDR3 nucleotides: TGTGCCAGCAGCCAAGATTCGGCGGGGGCGAAGATTGAAGCTTTCTTT.

In this sample, this clonotype turned up a few times. The rearrangement joins TRBV7-2 to TRBJ2-5, with no clear D. In germline, CDR1 is SGHTA, CDR2 FQGNSA. The CDR3 extends over 14 amino acids. The ends were cut back, 5 bases at V and 4 bases at J, with 14 bases in the middle. Here the CDR3 reads CASSIRTGPETQYF. The CDR3 DNA sequence: TGTGCCAGCAGCATAAGGACGGGCCCAGAGACCCAGTACTTC.

The gene calls are TRBV7-2 and TRBJ2-3, with 11 bases aligning to TRBD2. J was trimmed by 13 bases and V by 5 bases; bases with no gene match: 11. This CDR3 spans 14 amino acids. The germline CDR1 and CDR2 sequences are SGHTA and FQGNSA. This CDR3 reads CASSPGTSGAGEYF. The CDR3 DNA follows: TGTGCCAGCAGCCCCGGGACTAGCGGCGCGGGGGAGTATTTT. The whole variable domain, remainder taken from reference TRBV7-2 and TRBJ2-3, is GAGVSQSPSNKVTEKGKDVELRCDPISGHTALYWYRQSLGQGLEFLIYFQGNSAPDKSGLPSDRFSAERTGGSVSTLTIQRTQQEDSAVYLCASSPGTSGAGEYFGPGTRLTVL.

This chain joins TRBV6-1 and TRBJ2-3; TRBD2 might be the D (6 bases). The germline V gene encodes CDR1 MNHNS and CDR2 SASEGT. The V and J ends lost 6 bases and 6 bases respectively, with 16 bases between them. The CDR3 spans 14 residues. The CDR3 is CASRWGGPVDTQYF. The CDR3 nucleotides read TGTGCCAGCAGATGGGGAGGTCCGGTGGATACGCAGTATTTT.

The chain couples TRBV20-1 to TRBJ1-1; D remains ambiguous. In germline, CDR1 is DFQATT, CDR2 SNEGSKA (reference sequence). This CDR3 contains 11 residues. The CDR3 bases are TGCAGGTTTGCCATGGGCACTGAAGCTTTCTTT. Its protein product is CRFAMGTEAFF.

The chain joins TRBV5-1 to TRBJ2-5; TRBD2 matches at 12 bases. Looked up from germline, CDR1 is SGHRS and CDR2 is YFSETQ. Germline trimming cut 4 bases from V and 5 bases from J; bases unmatched to any gene: 3. The CDR3 totals 14 residues. This CDR3 is CASSDGTSGETQYF. CDR3 in DNA: TGCGCCAGCAGCGATGGGACTAGCGGGGAGACCCAGTACTTC.